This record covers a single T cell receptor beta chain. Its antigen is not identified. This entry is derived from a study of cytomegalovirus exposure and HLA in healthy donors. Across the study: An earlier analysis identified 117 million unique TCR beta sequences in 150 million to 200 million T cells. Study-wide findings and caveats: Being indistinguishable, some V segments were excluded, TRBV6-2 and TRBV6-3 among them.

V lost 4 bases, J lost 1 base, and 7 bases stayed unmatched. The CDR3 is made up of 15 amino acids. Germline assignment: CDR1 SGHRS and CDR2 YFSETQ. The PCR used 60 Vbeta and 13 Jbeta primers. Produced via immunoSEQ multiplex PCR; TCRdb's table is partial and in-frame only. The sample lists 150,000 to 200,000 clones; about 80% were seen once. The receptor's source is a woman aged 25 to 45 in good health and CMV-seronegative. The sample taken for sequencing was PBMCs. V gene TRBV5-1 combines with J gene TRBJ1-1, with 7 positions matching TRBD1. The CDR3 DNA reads TGCGCCAGCAGCGGCAGCAGGGGGTCGAACACTGAAGCTTTCTTT. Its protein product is CASSGSRGSNTEAFF. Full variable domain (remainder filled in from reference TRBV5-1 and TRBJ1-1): KAGVTQTPRYLIKTRGQQVTLSCSPISGHRSVSWYQQTPGQGLQFLFEYFSETQRNKGNFPGRFSGRQFSNSRSEMNVSTLELGDSALYLCASSGSRGSNTEAFFGQGTRLTVV.